These T cell receptor beta chains were read from a single sample in a study of cytomegalovirus exposure and HLA in healthy donors. Profiled with immunoSEQ multiplex PCR; TCRdb holds only in-frame clones, not every one. The sample has roughly 97,000 clones; 78% are singletons. Sequencing input: PBMCs. Receptors originate from a woman aged 40-49 years in good health and CMV-seronegative. The CDR3 runs from the conserved cysteine through the conserved F or W. The D gene is left open where the match is weak. Clone size is stated in some rows and not others, as once, few, many or a class when expanded.

j_call,v_call,d_call,clone_size,cdr3_nt,cdr3_aa
TRBJ2-1,TRBV7-2,TRBD1,few,TGTGCCAGCAACGGACAGGGTCCGGGCTATGAGCAGTTCTTC,CASNGQGPGYEQFF
TRBJ1-3,TRBV5-6,NA,once,TGTGCCAGCAGCTTGGGGTCGGGGAGAAACACCATATATTTT,CASSLGSGRNTIYF
TRBJ2-3,TRBV7-6,NA,NA,TGTGCCAGCAGCCCACGGGTAGATTCGCTGCAGTATTTT,CASSPRVDSLQYF
TRBJ2-6,TRBV5-4,NA,few,TGTGCCAGCAGCTTGAGCTGGGGGGCCAACGTCCTGACTTTC,CASSLSWGANVLTF
TRBJ2-3,TRBV9,NA,NA,TGTGCCAGCAGCGTAGATAATCCAGGGGGCACAGATACGCAGTATTTT,CASSVDNPGGTDTQYF
TRBJ2-3,TRBV28,NA,NA,TGTGCCAGCAGTTTGACAGGAGTCACAGATACGCAGTATTTT,CASSLTGVTDTQYF
TRBJ1-1,TRBV5-8,NA,NA,TGTGCCAGCAGCCCTACAGGGCCCACTGAAGCTTTCTTT,CASSPTGPTEAFF
TRBJ2-1,TRBV28,NA,NA,TGTGCCAGCAGTTCCCCAGGGGAAGGGACCTCCTACAATGAGCAGTTCTTC,CASSSPGEGTSYNEQFF
TRBJ2-5,TRBV25-1,NA,few,TGTGCCAGCAGTGGCCCCAGGTCACTTGAGACCCAGTACTTC,CASSGPRSLETQYF
TRBJ1-4,TRBV30,NA,NA,TGTGCCTGGAGTGTAATGGGGGCTGGCGAAAAACTGTTTTTT,CAWSVMGAGEKLFF
TRBJ1-6,TRBV7-2,NA,NA,TGTGCCAGCAGCTTGGGGCAGGAAATTTCACCCCTCCACTTT,CASSLGQEISPLHF
TRBJ2-5,TRBV5-1,NA,NA,TGCGCCAGCAGCTCCTTAGCGGAACAAGAGACCCAGTACTTC,CASSSLAEQETQYF
TRBJ1-5,TRBV2,NA,NA,TGTGCCAGCACCGAGGACGGGAGAGGGAATCAGCCCCAGCATTTT,CASTEDGRGNQPQHF
TRBJ1-1,TRBV28,TRBD1,NA,TGTGCCAGCAGCCTAACCGGGACAGGGGATTGGGGGAACACTGAAGCTTTCTTT,CASSLTGTGDWGNTEAFF
TRBJ1-5,TRBV6-1,TRBD1,few,TGTGCCAGCAGTGATCCGGGACAGGGAAGTCAGCCCCAGCATTTT,CASSDPGQGSQPQHF
TRBJ2-3,TRBV28,NA,NA,TGTGCCAGCAGTTTAATGGCGGGACTAGATACGCAGTATTTT,CASSLMAGLDTQYF
TRBJ2-7,TRBV2,TRBD2,few,TGTGCCAGCAGTGAAGGATACGGCGGGAGCGCCTACGAGCAGTACTTC,CASSEGYGGSAYEQYF
TRBJ2-2,TRBV5-6,NA,NA,TGTGCCAGCAGCTTGGTGCGGCGGCCTGCCACCGGGGAGCTGTTTTTT,CASSLVRRPATGELFF
TRBJ2-7,TRBV15,TRBD1,NA,TGTGCCAGCTCCCGACAGGGGGATTCCTACGAGCAGTACTTC,CASSRQGDSYEQYF
TRBJ1-4,TRBV18,NA,NA,TGTGCCAGCTCACCAAGAACAGGGCCTGAAAAACTGTTTTTT,CASSPRTGPEKLFF
TRBJ2-3,TRBV27,TRBD2,NA,TGTGCCAGCAGTTTACTAGCGGTGAGCACAGATACGCAGTATTTT,CASSLLAVSTDTQYF
TRBJ1-1,TRBV5-4,NA,once,TGTGCCAGCAGCTTTAGCGGCCAGGGCGTCACTGAAGCTTTCTTT,CASSFSGQGVTEAFF
TRBJ1-5,TRBV5-8,NA,NA,TGTGCCAGCAGCTTGGGCGGGGGACAGCCCCAGCATTTT,CASSLGGGQPQHF
TRBJ1-1,TRBV19,NA,NA,TGTGCCAGTAGTTCCAGTCCGATGGCTTACACTGAAGCTTTCTTT,CASSSSPMAYTEAFF
TRBJ2-7,TRBV27,NA,NA,TGTGCCAGCGGTCTTAGTGGGGGCTACGAGCAGTACTTC,CASGLSGGYEQYF
TRBJ2-3,TRBV5-1,TRBD2,few,TGCGCCAGCAGACTAGCGGGAGGGGTCACAGATACGCAGTATTTT,CASRLAGGVTDTQYF
TRBJ2-3,TRBV6-5,TRBD2,NA,TGTGCCAGCAGTTACTCGGGCGGGAGAGGTGCAGATACGCAGTATTTT,CASSYSGGRGADTQYF
TRBJ2-1,TRBV5-4,TRBD2,NA,TGTGCCAGCAGCTTGAATTACGGGAGGGGGGACAATGAGCAGTTCTTC,CASSLNYGRGDNEQFF
TRBJ2-7,TRBV7-2,NA,NA,TGTGCCAGCAGCTTTGGGGGGTCCTACGAGCAGTACTTC,CASSFGGSYEQYF
TRBJ2-6,TRBV7-9,NA,NA,TGTGCCAGCAGCTTACGTGCCAAGGGGTTTGAGGGGGCCAACGTCCTGACTTTC,CASSLRAKGFEGANVLTF
TRBJ1-3,TRBV6-6,NA,NA,TGTGCCAGCAGTCAATTGAGTCGCGCCACTGGAAACACCATATATTTT,CASSQLSRATGNTIYF
TRBJ2-2,TRBV19,TRBD1,once,TGTGCCAGTAGTCCCGGGACAGGGGGATGGAACACCGGGGAGCTGTTTTTT,CASSPGTGGWNTGELFF
TRBJ2-4,TRBV4-1,TRBD2,NA,TGCGCCAGCAGCCAGTGGACTAGCGCGAGGATTCAGTACTTC,CASSQWTSARIQYF